The clone carrying this T cell receptor (beta chain) was counted between two and nine times. Its antigen is unidentified. This specimen comes from a study of spatial heterogeneity in lung cancer. Overall study findings and caveats: At resection, ubiquitous expanded tumor TCRs appeared in blood more than at follow-up.

The germline V gene encodes CDR1 LGHDT and CDR2 YNNKEL (reference sequence). Unmatched junction bases numbered 9, after V lost 0 bases and J lost 2 bases. The CDR3 sequence is 18 residues long. Regarding time point: blood at routine non-recurrence follow-up after resection. Whole RNA, which was extracted from tumor, nontumor lung tissue or frozen PBMC, was sequenced without any cell sorting. Using its own MiXCR run on the 5' RACE reads, TCRdb lists one record per CDR3 protein. The sample carries 42,000 or so distinct CDR3 sequences, more than 9% recorded once. This clonotype was obtained from a female donor with early-stage non-small cell lung cancer. The material sequenced was PBMCs, taken at follow-up. The chain links TRBV3-1 to TRBJ2-5; 10 bases line up with TRBD1. DNA for the CDR3: TGTGCCAGCAGCCAAGATTTGGGACAGGGGTTCCGTCAAGAGACCCAGTACTTC. This codes for CASSQDLGQGFRQETQYF.